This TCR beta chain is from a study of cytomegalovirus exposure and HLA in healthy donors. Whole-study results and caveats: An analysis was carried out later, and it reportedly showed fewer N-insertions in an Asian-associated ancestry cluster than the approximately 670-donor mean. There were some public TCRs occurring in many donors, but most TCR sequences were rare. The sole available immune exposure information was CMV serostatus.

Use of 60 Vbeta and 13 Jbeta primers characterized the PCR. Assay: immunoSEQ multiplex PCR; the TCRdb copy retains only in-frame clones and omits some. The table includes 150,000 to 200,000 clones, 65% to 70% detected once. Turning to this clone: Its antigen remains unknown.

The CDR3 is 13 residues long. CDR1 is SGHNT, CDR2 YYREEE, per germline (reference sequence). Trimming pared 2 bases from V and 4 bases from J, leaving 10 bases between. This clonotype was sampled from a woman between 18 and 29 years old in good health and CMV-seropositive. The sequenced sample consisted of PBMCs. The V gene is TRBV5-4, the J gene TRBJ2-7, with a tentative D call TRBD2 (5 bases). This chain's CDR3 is CASSFGVSYEQYF. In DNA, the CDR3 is TGTGCCAGCAGCTTCGGGGTCTCGTACGAGCAGTACTTC.